Below, 3 T cell receptor beta chains from the same sample are listed, as sequenced in a study of blood T cell repertoires in COVID-19. Here immunoSEQ multiplex PCR was the method, and the copy in TCRdb shows in-frame clones only, minus some. The data contain about 140,000 clones, 60% to 85% of them singletons. The sample consisted of peripheral blood. All receptors derive from an elderly woman with active or convalescent COVID-19.

The rearrangement uses TRBV19 and TRBJ1-5, with a possible D match to TRBD1 (5 bases). Germline V CDR1 and CDR2: LNHDA, SQIVND (reference sequence). Trimming shortened V by 5 bases and J by 6 bases, and 17 bases separated the two germline ends. This CDR3 comprises 15 residues. This CDR3 is CASSGGQGSPQPQHF. CDR3 sequence (DNA): TGTGCCAGTAGTGGTGGCCAGGGCTCTCCTCAGCCCCAGCATTTT.

This clone was seen a few times. The V and J genes are TRBV5-1 and TRBJ1-1, with D hard to call. The germline V gene has CDR1 SGHRS and CDR2 YFSETQ. V lost 7 bases, J lost 6 bases, and 16 bases lay in between. The CDR3 covers 13 residues. The CDR3 here is CASGIDGRSEAFF. As DNA, the CDR3 is TGCGCCAGCGGCATAGACGGGAGGTCTGAAGCTTTCTTT. The variable domain in full, with the rest retrieved from reference TRBV5-1 and TRBJ1-1, is KAGVTQTPRYLIKTRGQQVTLSCSPISGHRSVSWYQQTPGQGLQFLFEYFSETQRNKGNFPGRFSGRQFSNSRSEMNVSTLELGDSALYLCASGIDGRSEAFFGQGTRLTVV.

The rearrangement joins TRBV6-6 to TRBJ2-7, with D hard to call. The CDR3 is made up of 11 amino acids. CDR1 and CDR2 (germline): MNHNY, SVGAGI (reference sequence). The ends were cut back, 6 bases at V and 4 bases at J, with 7 bases in the middle. CDR3 amino acids: CASRFGYEQYF. In DNA form, the CDR3 reads TGTGCCAGCAGGTTCGGGTACGAGCAGTACTTC.